A single sample gave rise to the 8 T cell receptor beta chains below, sequenced in a study of shared clonotypes between healthy human individuals. The naive CD8 fraction comprised CD45RO-negative cells positively selected for CCR7 and excluded terminally differentiated effector memory CD45RA+ cells. The table came from immunoSEQ multiplex PCR; TCRdb's copy has only in-frame clones and leaves some out. This table has about 580,000 clones, about 98% appearing once. Sequenced material: naive CD8+ T cells sorted from blood. The receptor set was obtained from a man in his thirties or forties in good health.

In the case of this clone: This same CDR3 is encoded by further DNA sequences in the sample. In DNA form, the CDR3 reads TGTGCCAGCAGCTCTTACAATCAGCCCCAGCATTTT. This encodes CASSSYNQPQHF. The gene calls are TRBV5-6 and TRBJ1-5; D is uncertain. The ends were cut back, 3 bases at V and 3 bases at J, with 4 bases in the middle. The CDR3 spans 12 residues. Germline V gives CDR1 SGHDT, CDR2 YYEEEE.

The chain joins TRBV6-5 to TRBJ2-1; no clear D gene. V lost 4 bases, J lost 2 bases, and 12 bases lay in between. The CDR3 loop spans 15 amino acids. Germline V lookup: CDR1 MNHEY, CDR2 SVGAGI. The CDR3 sequence is CASSSFSSTYNEQFF. As DNA, the CDR3 is TGTGCCAGCAGTTCGTTCAGTAGTACCTACAATGAGCAGTTCTTC.

This clone was counted a single time. The chain joins TRBV27 to TRBJ2-7; the match to TRBD2 covers 9 bases. The CDR3 covers 14 residues. The germline V gene encodes CDR1 MNHEY and CDR2 SMNVEV (reference sequence). The V and J ends lost 7 bases and 6 bases, in that order; junction bases with no gene match: 10. Here the CDR3 reads CASIFSGSNGEQYF. In DNA, the CDR3 is TGTGCCAGCATTTTTAGCGGGAGTAATGGCGAGCAGTACTTC.

V and J are TRBV6-5 and TRBJ2-7; no reliable D call. Trimming removed 10 bases at V and 4 bases at J, with 11 bases between. Germline-derived CDR1 and CDR2 are MNHEY and SVGAGI. The CDR3 has 11 residues. This chain's CDR3 is CATEFGYEQYF. The DNA of the CDR3 is TGTGCCACCGAGTTTGGTTACGAGCAGTACTTC.

The chain recombines TRBV5-1 with TRBJ2-7, with no clear D. CDR3 length equals 14 residues. V lost 0 bases and J lost 3, with 10 bases in between. Germline V gene sequence: CDR1 SGHRS, CDR2 YFSETQ. CDR3 nucleotide sequence: TGCGCCAGCAGCTTGGAAGACGGGTACTACGAGCAGTACTTC. Its protein product is CASSLEDGYYEQYF.

This clone was seen a few times. The chain joins TRBV9 to TRBJ2-5; D uncertain. There are 15 residues in the CDR3. CDR1 is SGDLS, CDR2 YYNGEE, per germline. Trimming removed 0 bases at V and 2 bases at J, with 11 bases between. The DNA for the CDR3 is TGTGCCAGCAGCGTAGGGGCCCGCCTACAAGAGACCCAGTACTTC. It encodes CASSVGARLQETQYF. Complete variable domain (other parts from reference TRBV9 and TRBJ2-5): DSGVTQTPKHLITATGQRVTLRCSPRSGDLSVYWYQQSLDQGLQFLIQYYNGEERAKGNILERFSAQQFPDLHSELNLSSLELGDSALYFCASSVGARLQETQYFGPGTRLLVL.

The rearrangement links TRBV29-1 to TRBJ2-7; 7 bases are shared with TRBD2. The junction had 13 bases not matched to a gene; V was cut back by 4 bases and J by 7 bases. The CDR3 runs to 14 residues. CDR1 SQVTM and CDR2 ANQGSEA come from the germline V gene. CDR3 in amino acids: CSVVGGTARGEQYF. The CDR3 DNA reads TGCAGCGTTGTGGGGGGGACCGCCAGAGGGGAGCAGTACTTC.

The V gene is TRBV27, the J gene TRBJ2-7; 13 bases are a match to TRBD2. This CDR3 spans 19 amino acids. The germline V gene encodes CDR1 MNHEY and CDR2 SMNVEV (reference sequence). Trimming removed 3 bases from V and 2 bases from J; junction bases left unmatched: 13. CDR3 nucleotides: TGTGCCAGCAGTTTGGGACACCCCGGGACTAGCGGGGCTACCTACGAGCAGTACTTC. This codes for CASSLGHPGTSGATYEQYF.